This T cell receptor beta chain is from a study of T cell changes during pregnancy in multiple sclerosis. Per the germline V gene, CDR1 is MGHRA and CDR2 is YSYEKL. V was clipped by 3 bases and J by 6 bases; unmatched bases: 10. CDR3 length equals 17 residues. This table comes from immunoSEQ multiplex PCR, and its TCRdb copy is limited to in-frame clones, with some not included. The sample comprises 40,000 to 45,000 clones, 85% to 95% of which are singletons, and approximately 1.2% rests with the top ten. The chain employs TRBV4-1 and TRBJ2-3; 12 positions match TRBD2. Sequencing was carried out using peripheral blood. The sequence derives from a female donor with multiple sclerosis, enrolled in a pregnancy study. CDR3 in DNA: TGCGCCAGCAGCCACCCCGGACTAGCGGGAAACGCCGATACGCAGTATTTT. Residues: CASSHPGLAGNADTQYF.